These T cell receptor beta chains were read from a single sample in a study of blood T cell repertoires in COVID-19. Using immunoSEQ multiplex PCR, the repertoire was profiled, and TCRdb retains in-frame clones only, with some absent. The sample lists over 150,000 clones, around nine tenths seen once, with about 9.4% in the top ten. Sequenced material: peripheral blood. The receptors stem from a woman in her sixties or seventies with COVID-19, enrolled during active disease. Both conserved end residues are part of each CDR3. A D gene is named only where the DNA matches it firmly. Not every row has a clone size; where given, it reads once, few, many or a size class.

size: NA
J: TRBJ1-5
V: TRBV9
D: TRBD1
DNA: TGTGCCAGCAGCTTGGGACAGGGAACGGGTCAGCCCCAGCATTTT
CDR3: CASSLGQGTGQPQHF

size: NA
J: TRBJ1-6
V: TRBV5-1
D: TRBD1
DNA: TGCGCCAGCAGCTTTACAGGGGAAAGACTCTATAATTCACCCCTCCACTTT
CDR3: CASSFTGERLYNSPLHF

size: NA
J: TRBJ2-3
V: TRBV5-5
D: NA
DNA: TGTGCCAGCAGCTTGGAGACAGGTTGGGATACGCAGTATTTT
CDR3: CASSLETGWDTQYF

size: NA
J: TRBJ1-3
V: TRBV24-1
D: NA
DNA: TGTGCCACCAGTGATTTGGGGAGCTCTGGAAACACCATATATTTT
CDR3: CATSDLGSSGNTIYF

size: NA
J: TRBJ1-6
V: TRBV5-6
D: TRBD1
DNA: TGTGCCAGCAGCTCTCCGACAGGGGGCAATTCACCCCTCCACTTT
CDR3: CASSSPTGGNSPLHF

size: NA
J: TRBJ2-3
V: TRBV5-1
D: TRBD2
DNA: TGCGCCAGCAGCTTGGGGGGCGGGGGGACAGATACGCAGTATTTT
CDR3: CASSLGGGGTDTQYF

size: NA
J: TRBJ1-4
V: TRBV5-1
D: NA
DNA: TGCGCCAGCAGCGACTTATCGGGTCGGCTGTTTTTT
CDR3: CASSDLSGRLFF

size: few
J: TRBJ2-1
V: TRBV2
D: TRBD1
DNA: TGTGCCAGCAGTCGGGACAGGGGCAGTAACTTAGACAATGAGCAGTTCTTC
CDR3: CASSRDRGSNLDNEQFF

size: once
J: TRBJ2-5
V: TRBV4-1
D: NA
DNA: TGCGCCAGCAGCCCCGGGACGGGGGGACACGGGACCCAGTACTTC
CDR3: CASSPGTGGHGTQYF

size: NA
J: TRBJ2-7
V: TRBV29-1
D: TRBD2
DNA: TGCAGCGTCAGCGCCGGGACTATGGGCGAGCAGTACTTC
CDR3: CSVSAGTMGEQYF

size: NA
J: TRBJ2-7
V: TRBV5-1
D: TRBD1
DNA: TGCGCCAGTAAGACAGGGGGGCACTCCTACGAGCAGTACTTC
CDR3: CASKTGGHSYEQYF

size: NA
J: TRBJ1-2
V: TRBV28
D: TRBD1
DNA: TGTGCCAGCAGTTCCATTCCGGGACAGGGGCCCTCGGAGGCCCCCGGGCATGGCTACACCTTC
CDR3: CASSSIPGQGPSEAPGHGYTF

size: NA
J: TRBJ1-5
V: TRBV25-1
D: NA
DNA: TGTGCCAGGGTCCGAGGGGGTTCAATTTATAGCAATCAGCCCCAGCATTTT
CDR3: CARVRGGSIYSNQPQHF

size: NA
J: TRBJ2-3
V: TRBV25-1
D: NA
DNA: TGTGCCAGCAGTGATCAGGGCACAGATACGCAGTATTTT
CDR3: CASSDQGTDTQYF

size: NA
J: TRBJ2-7
V: TRBV27
D: TRBD2
DNA: TGTGCCAGCAGTGTGAGACTAGCCTCACTCCACGAGCAGTACTTC
CDR3: CASSVRLASLHEQYF

size: NA
J: TRBJ2-2
V: TRBV10-3
D: NA
DNA: TGTGCCATCTCAAAGACAGCGAACACCGGGGAGCTGTTTTTT
CDR3: CAISKTANTGELFF

size: few
J: TRBJ1-5
V: TRBV19
D: NA
DNA: TGTGCCAGTAAGTCCCTCGGGGACAATCAGCCCCAGCATTTT
CDR3: CASKSLGDNQPQHF

size: NA
J: TRBJ2-2
V: TRBV27
D: NA
DNA: TGTGCCAGCAGTTACCTACCGAACACCGGGGAGCTGTTTTTT
CDR3: CASSYLPNTGELFF

size: NA
J: TRBJ1-5
V: TRBV2
D: NA
DNA: TGTGCCAGCAGTGTGTTTAGGGGAAGCCAGCCCCAGCATTTT
CDR3: CASSVFRGSQPQHF

size: NA
J: TRBJ2-4
V: TRBV3-1/TRBV3-2
D: NA
DNA: TGTGCCAGCAGTCAAGGGGACTCCCGGGGGGCCAAAAACATTCAGTACTTC
CDR3: CASSQGDSRGAKNIQYF

size: NA
J: TRBJ1-3
V: TRBV3-1/TRBV3-2
D: NA
DNA: TGTGCCAGCAGCCATGCAGGTTTATCTGGAAACACCATATATTTT
CDR3: CASSHAGLSGNTIYF

size: NA
J: TRBJ1-4
V: TRBV7-7
D: TRBD1
DNA: TGTGCTAGCAGCCTAGGGACAGCAACTAATGAAAAACTGTTTTTT
CDR3: CASSLGTATNEKLFF

size: NA
J: TRBJ2-7
V: TRBV5-1
D: TRBD1
DNA: TGCGCCAGCAGCTTGGGCGGGACAGGCCTTCTAGAGCAGTACTTC
CDR3: CASSLGGTGLLEQYF

size: NA
J: TRBJ2-3
V: TRBV27
D: TRBD2
DNA: TGTGCCAGCAGTTTATCGAGGGCGAGCGGGGGGTCAGATACGCAGTATTTT
CDR3: CASSLSRASGGSDTQYF

size: NA
J: TRBJ2-1
V: TRBV6-6
D: TRBD2
DNA: TGTGCCAGCACCGTAGCGGGGGCTTACAATGAGCAGTTCTTC
CDR3: CASTVAGAYNEQFF

size: NA
J: TRBJ2-6
V: TRBV5-1
D: NA
DNA: TGCGCCAGCAGCTCGGGACACACCTCCTCTGGGGCCAACGTCCTGACTTTC
CDR3: CASSSGHTSSGANVLTF

size: NA
J: TRBJ1-5
V: TRBV19
D: TRBD1
DNA: TGTGCCAGTAGTGATTCGATGAGGGGGCAGGGCAATCAGCCCCAGCATTTT
CDR3: CASSDSMRGQGNQPQHF

size: once
J: TRBJ2-3
V: TRBV18
D: NA
DNA: TGTGCCAGCTCCGAGGCCGTCACAGATACGCAGTATTTT
CDR3: CASSEAVTDTQYF